This T cell receptor (beta chain) derives from a study of T cell responses to AZD1222 COVID-19 vaccine. Findings and limits, study-wide: Among those given AZD1222, only 5 to 7 were seropositive at baseline. Clonal diversity was possibly underestimated, and the donors were mostly white British, with more females. Spike was spanned by vaccine-associated CD4 TCRs, which were dominant at 160-218 and 743-854.

About this clone itself: Its antigen is still unknown.

V was cut by 4 bases and J by 0 bases, with 10 bases left in between. The CDR3 runs 14 residues. CDR1 is SGHRS, CDR2 YFSETQ, per germline. The method was immunoSEQ multiplex PCR; TCRdb's version includes in-frame clones alone and lacks a portion of them. The profile shows approximately 160,000 clones, approximately 90% of them singletons. Here the sequenced sample was peripheral blood, taken 28 days after the second AZD1222 dose. The clonotype originates from an adult who received the AZD1222 COVID-19 vaccine. V gene TRBV5-1 combines with J gene TRBJ2-5; D ambiguous. DNA for the CDR3: TGCGCCAGCAGCGTAGCAGGCAACCAAGAGACCCAGTACTTC. This encodes CASSVAGNQETQYF.